The rows below give T cell receptor beta chains drawn from one sample of a study of CD8+CD57+ T cells in acquired aplastic anemia. Each CDR3 protein gets one entry after TCRdb re-called the reads with MiXCR. The table shows roughly 500,000 distinct CDR3 sequences, with more than 25% occurring only once. Sequencing was done on a sample of sorted CD4+, CD8+, or CD8+CD57+ T cells (not recorded which) from PBMCs. The receptors were sampled from a human donor with aplastic anemia. The CDR3 runs from the conserved cysteine through the conserved F or W. The order of the fields is J gene, clone size, D gene, V gene, CDR3 DNA, CDR3 protein. D genes are given only for firm matches. Size is omitted from some rows. Given values are once, few, many or a class for expanded clones.

>TRBJ1-2|NA|NA|TRBV24-1
TGTGGCACCAGTGATTTGCACCAGGGTGGCTACACCTTC
CGTSDLHQGGYTF
>TRBJ2-7|many|NA|TRBV5-1
TGCGCCAGCAGCGCTCTACAGGAGGCCTACGAGCAGTACTTC
CASSALQEAYEQYF
>TRBJ1-1|few|NA|TRBV2
TGTGCCAGCAGCCATGAGATGAACACTGAAGCTTTCTTT
CASSHEMNTEAFF
>TRBJ1-1|NA|NA|TRBV7-8
TGTGCCAGCAGCCCACAGAAAGACACTGAAGCTTTCTTT
CASSPQKDTEAFF
>TRBJ2-1|NA|TRBD1|TRBV2
TGTGCCAGCAGCGCGCCCGACAGGGCCAATGAGCGGTTCTTC
CASSAPDRANERFF
>TRBJ1-3|many|NA|TRBV11-2
TGTGCCAGCAGCTTAGACCCAACAGGGACTGGAAACACCATATATTTT
CASSLDPTGTGNTIYF
>TRBJ2-7|NA|NA|TRBV2
TGTGCCAGCAGCGAGATCGGGCAGTACTTC
CASSEIGQYF
>TRBJ2-1|NA|TRBD2|TRBV19
TGTGCCAGTAGTGCCGGACTAGCGGGATCGAGCTCCTACAATGAGCAGTTCTTC
CASSAGLAGSSSYNEQFF
>TRBJ1-1|few|TRBD1|TRBV20-1
TGCAGTGCTAGGAGGGGGCACCCGAACACTGAAGCTTTCTTT
CSARRGHPNTEAFF
>TRBJ2-7|NA|TRBD1|TRBV2
TGTGCCAGCAGCGGACAGGGGGTTGACGAGCAGTACTTC
CASSGQGVDEQYF
>TRBJ2-7|NA|TRBD1|TRBV19
TGTGCCAGTAGGATTCCGGGACAGAGCACCTACGAGCAGTACTTC
CASRIPGQSTYEQYF
>TRBJ1-4|NA|NA|TRBV20-1
TGCAGTGCTAGAGATAACAGGGTTAATGAAAAACTGTTTTTT
CSARDNRVNEKLFF
>TRBJ2-7|many|TRBD1|TRBV19
TGTGCCAGTACCCCGACTCGGGACAGCACCTACGAGCAGTACTTC
CASTPTRDSTYEQYF
>TRBJ1-6|NA|NA|TRBV28
TGTGCCAGCAGTTCGGGGGGGACGGATTCACCCCTCCACTTT
CASSSGGTDSPLHF
>TRBJ1-4|NA|NA|TRBV15
TGTGCCACCAGCAGAGATGTAGGGGTTGTTGGTGAAAAACTGTTTTTT
CATSRDVGVVGEKLFF
>TRBJ1-2|few|NA|TRBV13
TGTGCCAGCAGCTTAGTCGGGGGGGGTTTCGGGTCCTATGGCTACACCTTC
CASSLVGGGFGSYGYTF
>TRBJ1-2|NA|NA|TRBV30
TGTGCCTGGAGCGGGGGCTATGGCTACACCTTC
CAWSGGYGYTF
>TRBJ2-1|NA|TRBD2|TRBV19
TGTGCCAGTAGTCTTCGGACTAGCGGGGGCCGTTACAATGAGCAGTTCTTC
CASSLRTSGGRYNEQFF
>TRBJ1-4|NA|NA|TRBV7-2
TGTGCCAGCAGCTCCCTGCAGGACACAACTAATGAAAAACTGTTTTTT
CASSSLQDTTNEKLFF
>TRBJ2-7|many|NA|TRBV4-3
TGCGCCAGCAGCCAAGAGCGGGACTACGAGCAGTACTTC
CASSQERDYEQYF
>TRBJ1-5|many|TRBD1|TRBV24-1
TGTGCCACCAGTGATCCACAGGGGGGGAATCAGCCCCAGCATTTT
CATSDPQGGNQPQHF
>TRBJ1-3|NA|NA|TRBV5-4
TGTGCCAGCAGCTTGGCCGGGAGCCCCTACACCATATATTTT
CASSLAGSPYTIYF
>TRBJ1-6|many|NA|TRBV10-3
TGTGCCATCAGTGAGACCCCTATAGGGGGTAATTCACCCCTCCACTTT
CAISETPIGGNSPLHF
>TRBJ1-3|NA|NA|TRBV9
TGTGCCAGCAGCGCAATTGGGGGCTCTGGAAACACCATATATTTT
CASSAIGGSGNTIYF
>TRBJ2-3|NA|TRBD2|TRBV7-9
TGTGCCAGCAGCCTAGCGGGATTCGCAGATACGCAGTATTTT
CASSLAGFADTQYF
>TRBJ1-3|many|NA|TRBV19
TGTGCCAGTAGTATGTCGGCAGGCTCTGGAAACACCATATATTTT
CASSMSAGSGNTIYF
>TRBJ2-5|NA|NA|TRBV2
TGTGCCAGCAGTGTTCGGGGGACGGGCCAAGAGACCCAGTACTTC
CASSVRGTGQETQYF
>TRBJ1-2|NA|NA|TRBV6-2/TRBV6-3
TGTACCAGCAGTTACAGGGACACTAACTATGGCTACACCTTC
CTSSYRDTNYGYTF
>TRBJ2-7|many|NA|TRBV20-1
TGCAGTGCCAGAACAAGGATCCTCTCCTACGAGCAGTACTTC
CSARTRILSYEQYF
>TRBJ2-1|NA|TRBD1|TRBV5-1
TGCGCCAGCAGCTCGAGGACAGGGGCAACCAATGAGCAGTTCTTC
CASSSRTGATNEQFF
>TRBJ2-7|NA|TRBD1|TRBV9
TGTGCCAGCAGCGCCGGACAGGGGTTTTACGAGCAGTACTTC
CASSAGQGFYEQYF
>TRBJ1-1|NA|NA|TRBV20-1
TGCAGTGCTAGCTGGTCTGAAGCTTTCTTT
CSASWSEAFF
>TRBJ1-1|few|NA|TRBV2
TGTGCCAGCAACGAGGCAGGGAGCCCTGAAGCTTTCTTT
CASNEAGSPEAFF
>TRBJ1-4|NA|NA|TRBV2
TGTGCCAGCAAGGGTAGCGGGAATGAAAAACTGTTTTTT
CASKGSGNEKLFF
>TRBJ2-1|few|TRBD1|TRBV11-1
TGTGCCAGCAGCTTAGAAGAGGGACAGAAGAATGAGCAGTTCTTC
CASSLEEGQKNEQFF
>TRBJ2-1|NA|NA|TRBV19
TGTGCCAGTAGTGGACGACTCCTTTCCTACAATGAGCAGTTCTTC
CASSGRLLSYNEQFF
>TRBJ2-2|once|NA|TRBV18
TGTGCCAGCTCAACAACCTACGGCGGGGTTAACACCGGGGAGCTGTTTTTT
CASSTTYGGVNTGELFF
>TRBJ2-4|NA|NA|TRBV27
TGTGCCAGCAGTCCCCCGCCAACTTCAGCTCGGAACATTCAGTACTTC
CASSPPPTSARNIQYF
>TRBJ1-5|many|NA|TRBV7-9
TGTGCCAGCAGCTTAGACGGGACCGCCGGACAGCCCCAGCATTTT
CASSLDGTAGQPQHF
>TRBJ1-6|many|TRBD1|TRBV5-1
TGCGCCAGCAGTAAAGGACAGGATATTTCACCCCTCCACTTT
CASSKGQDISPLHF
>TRBJ2-2|few|NA|TRBV7-6
TGTGCTAGCAGCAGGGGGGGCACCGGGGAGCTGTTTTTT
CASSRGGTGELFF
>TRBJ1-2|many|NA|TRBV7-3
TGTGCCAGCAGCTTACAGTCAGGCGGTAACTATGGCTACACCTTC
CASSLQSGGNYGYTF
>TRBJ2-6|NA|NA|TRBV19
TGTGCCAGTAGTATAGGGGGCCGCTCTGGGGCCAACGTCCTGACTTTC
CASSIGGRSGANVLTF
>TRBJ1-6|NA|NA|TRBV11-3
TGTGCCAGCAGGGTCCGACCCGGGCATAATTCACCCCTCCACTTT
CASRVRPGHNSPLHF
>TRBJ1-6|NA|NA|TRBV6-2/TRBV6-3
TGTGCCAGCAGTCCCTGGAGTGGGACATCCAATTCACCCCTCCACTTT
CASSPWSGTSNSPLHF
>TRBJ1-2|NA|NA|TRBV25-1
TGTGCCAGCAGACGACCGGGGAGCCATGGCTACACCTTC
CASRRPGSHGYTF
>TRBJ2-4|NA|NA|TRBV7-2
TGTGCCAGCAGCTTAGATTGGAGTGATGGAAACATTCAGTACTTC
CASSLDWSDGNIQYF
>TRBJ2-2|few|NA|TRBV3-1
TGTGCCAGCAGCCAAGAAGGTCTAGCGAGGGCCGGGGAGCTGTTTTTT
CASSQEGLARAGELFF
>TRBJ2-3|few|TRBD2|TRBV29-1
TGCAGCGTTATGACTAGCGGGGGGGCCGTAGATACGCAGTATTTT
CSVMTSGGAVDTQYF
>TRBJ1-2|NA|NA|TRBV29-1
TGCAGCGTGGGACAACAGAGCTATGGCTACACCTTC
CSVGQQSYGYTF
>TRBJ2-1|NA|NA|TRBV29-1
TGCAGCGTTGAAGTCCTTAGCGGTGAGCAGTTCTTC
CSVEVLSGEQFF
>TRBJ2-1|once|TRBD2|TRBV19
TGTGCCAGTAGTGACCCATTAGCGGGAGGCCCCGCCACTGTTTGGGGTGAGCAGTTCTTC
CASSDPLAGGPATVWGEQFF
>TRBJ2-7|NA|NA|TRBV6-5
TGTGCCAGCAGTTACTCGTGGCAGGAGGGTACCGAGCAGTACTTC
CASSYSWQEGTEQYF
>TRBJ2-7|many|NA|TRBV19
TGTGCCAGTAGTCGACAGCGTAGTTCCTACGAGCAGTACTTC
CASSRQRSSYEQYF
>TRBJ2-5|NA|NA|TRBV19
TGTGCCAGTAGTCCCCGCCATAGCGGAACCGACCAAGAGACCCAGTACTTC
CASSPRHSGTDQETQYF
>TRBJ1-2|few|NA|TRBV7-3
TGTGCCAGCAGCTTAAGACAGGATCCACCTTTTGGCTACACCTTC
CASSLRQDPPFGYTF